This passage covers 20 T cell receptor beta chains from one sample sequenced in a study of blood T cell repertoires in COVID-19. Sequencing was performed with immunoSEQ multiplex PCR; in TCRdb, only in-frame clones are kept and a portion is missing. This table holds 45,000 to 65,000 clones, 80% to 90% found once. Specimen: peripheral blood. The receptors come from a man between 60 and 75 years old with active COVID-19.

The gene calls are TRBV19 and TRBJ2-1, with 8 bases identical to TRBD2. There are 16 residues in the CDR3. Germline V gene data show CDR1 as LNHDA and CDR2 as SQIVND (reference sequence). V lost 5 bases and J lost 3; bases outside the gene matches: 9. CDR3 region: CASSSLGGVLYNEQFF. CDR3 DNA sequence: TGTGCCAGTAGTTCCCTCGGGGGGGTCCTCTACAATGAGCAGTTCTTC.

This chain's CDR3 is CASSRTTSGSRDTQYF. Written as DNA, the CDR3 is TGTGCCAGTAGTAGAACAACTAGCGGAAGTAGGGATACGCAGTATTTT. The rearrangement joins TRBV19 to TRBJ2-3; 8 bases fit TRBD2. The CDR3 totals 16 residues. With 4 bases clipped from V and 6 bases from J, the junction kept 12 bases outside the gene matches. The germline V gene has CDR1 LNHDA and CDR2 SQIVND (reference sequence).

This clone was picked up one time. V is TRBV11-2 and J is TRBJ2-7; perhaps TRBD2 as D (5 bases). The germline CDR1 and CDR2 sequences are SGHAT and FQNNGV. The CDR3 consists of 13 residues. V was pared by 1 base and J by 7 bases, with 11 bases between. The CDR3 here is CASSLGVTGEQYF. For the CDR3, the DNA is TGTGCCAGCAGCTTAGGTGTTACGGGGGAGCAGTACTTC.

J is TRBJ2-1 and V is TRBV7-5; the DNA was not compared with TRBD2, the D call given in the table. TRBV7-5 is a listed pseudogene. The CDR3 totals 19 residues. The CDR3, as DNA: TGTGCCAGAAGCTCGAAAGGACTAGCGGGTGCGGGCTCCTACAATGAGCAGTTCTTC. This codes for CARSSKGLAGAGSYNEQFF.

This clone was counted a few times. The chain carries TRBV6-2 or TRBV6-3 and TRBJ1-2; 7 nucleotides align to TRBD1. CDR1 is MNHEY and CDR2 is SVGEGT in the germline V gene. This CDR3 is 14 amino acids long. V lost 6 bases, J lost 4 bases, and 8 bases stayed unmatched. The CDR3 nucleotides are TGTGCCAGCAGCCTGGACAGGAGGACCTATGGCTACACCTTC. This encodes CASSLDRRTYGYTF.

The V and J genes are TRBV29-1 and TRBJ1-1, with a tentative D call TRBD1 (6 bases). This CDR3 is 14 amino acids long. Trimming took off 7 bases at V and 0 bases at J, with 15 bases between the two ends. Per the germline V gene, CDR1 is SQVTM and CDR2 is ANQGSEA. CDR3 region: CSEWAGAMNTEAFF. Written as DNA, the CDR3 is TGCAGCGAATGGGCGGGGGCTATGAACACTGAAGCTTTCTTT.

The chain couples TRBV28 to TRBJ1-5; D is perhaps TRBD1 (6 bases). Germline V lookup: CDR1 MDHEN, CDR2 SYDVKM. With 2 bases removed from V and 3 bases from J, the gap between germline ends came to 8 bases. CDR3 length equals 14 residues. In DNA form, the CDR3 reads TGTGCCAGCAGTTTACGACAGGTCAATCAGCCCCAGCATTTT. This translates into CASSLRQVNQPQHF.

The J gene is TRBJ2-7, the V gene TRBV10-3, with 7 bases fitting TRBD1. The CDR3 is 16 amino acids. The V and J ends lost 6 bases and 1 base, in that order; junction bases with no gene match: 12. Looked up from germline, CDR1 is ENHRY and CDR2 is SYGVKD. CDR3 sequence reads: CAIRNKQGLSSYEQYF. CDR3 DNA: TGTGCCATCAGGAACAAACAGGGGTTGAGTTCCTACGAGCAGTACTTC.

The genes are TRBV10-2 and TRBJ1-1; perhaps TRBD1 as D (5 bases). In germline, CDR1 is WSHSY, CDR2 SAAADI. V was pared by 4 bases and J by 7 bases, with 28 bases between. The CDR3 spans 18 residues. This CDR3 is CASSGVGTDTQLTYEAFF. The CDR3 nucleotides are TGCGCCAGCAGTGGGGTTGGAACGGACACCCAACTGACTTATGAAGCTTTCTTT.

In this sample, this clone turned up once. The chain links TRBV3-1 (or the pseudogene TRBV3-2) to TRBJ2-5, with no clear D. The CDR3 is made up of 13 amino acids. V lost 0 bases to trimming and J lost 7 bases, with 9 bases between them. In germline, CDR1 is LGHDT, CDR2 YNNKEL (reference sequence). DNA for the CDR3: TGTGCCAGCAGCCAAGAGGCGCCGGGGACCCAGTACTTC. Translating gives CASSQEAPGTQYF.

The rearrangement links TRBV28 to TRBJ2-3; 7 bases align to TRBD1. The germline V gene has CDR1 MDHEN and CDR2 SYDVKM. The CDR3 is 14 amino acids. Trimming cost V 6 bases and J 4 bases; bases outside gene matches: 7. The CDR3 nucleotides are TGTGCCAGCAGGAAGCAAGGGGGCTCAGATACGCAGTATTTT. This sequence encodes CASRKQGGSDTQYF. The variable domain in full, completed from reference TRBV28 and TRBJ2-3, reads DVKVTQSSRYLVKRTGEKVFLECVQDMDHENMFWYRQDPGLGLRLIYFSYDVKMKEKGDIPEGYSVSREKKERFSLILESASTNQTSMYLCASRKQGGSDTQYFGPGTRLTVL.

This clone was seen more than once but under ten times. V usage is TRBV11-2 and J usage is TRBJ1-6, with a possible D match to TRBD1 (5 bases). The CDR3 has 15 residues. The germline CDR1 and CDR2 sequences are SGHAT and FQNNGV. V was trimmed by 0 bases and J by 6 bases, leaving 9 bases between them. The CDR3 spells CASSLDPGFNSPLHF. The CDR3 DNA sequence: TGTGCCAGCAGCTTAGATCCAGGGTTTAATTCACCCCTCCACTTT.

This chain connects TRBV7-8 to TRBJ2-7, with D maybe TRBD2 (5 bases). Looked up from germline, CDR1 is SGHVS and CDR2 is FQNEAQ. V shed 5 bases and J shed 3 bases, with 14 bases lying between them. This CDR3 has 14 amino acids. As DNA, the CDR3 is TGTGCCAGCAGCAGCTACCGGGGTTTCTACGAGCAGTACTTC. This sequence encodes CASSSYRGFYEQYF.

The CDR3 protein is CASGRAYEQYF. In nucleotides, the CDR3 is TGTGCCAGCGGGAGGGCGTACGAGCAGTACTTC. The chain combines TRBV11-2 with TRBJ2-7, with 7 bases aligning to TRBD2. V was pared by 8 bases and J by 4 bases, with 2 bases of the junction left unmatched. There are 11 residues in the CDR3. Germline V gene lookup returns CDR1 SGHAT and CDR2 FQNNGV.

This clone was seen a few times. This sequence joins TRBV7-2 and TRBJ2-2; 9 nucleotides agree with TRBD2. The CDR3 is 19 residues long. With 5 bases clipped from V and 0 bases from J, the junction kept 13 bases outside the gene matches. The germline gives CDR1 SGHTA, CDR2 FQGNSA. The CDR3 is CASSRYGGRAITNTGELFF. The CDR3 region has the DNA TGTGCCAGCAGCCGTTACGGCGGGAGGGCGATAACGAACACCGGGGAGCTGTTTTTT.

This chain uses TRBV6-2 or TRBV6-3 with TRBJ2-1; 12 bases align to TRBD2. Germline V gives CDR1 MNHEY, CDR2 SVGEGT. V gave up 4 bases and J gave up 4 bases; unmatched junction bases: 2. The CDR3 runs to 15 residues. The CDR3 DNA reads as TGTGCCAGCAGTTCCGGACTAGCGGGGTACAATGAGCAGTTCTTC. This sequence encodes CASSSGLAGYNEQFF.

This chain joins TRBV11-1 and TRBJ2-7; 7 nucleotides agree with TRBD1. The CDR3 covers 15 residues. V shed 2 bases, J shed 1 base, and the junction held 5 bases outside the gene matches. Germline V gene data show CDR1 as SGHAT and CDR2 as FQDESV (reference sequence). CDR3 residues: CASSLSTTGSYEQYF. The CDR3 bases are TGTGCCAGCAGCTTATCGACGACAGGGTCCTACGAGCAGTACTTC.

The chain combines TRBV9 with TRBJ1-3; D gene unclear. This CDR3 has 13 amino acids. V lost 2 bases and J lost 4, with 7 bases in between. Germline values: CDR1 SGDLS, CDR2 YYNGEE. The CDR3 reads CASSVLSGNTIYF. As DNA, the CDR3 is TGTGCCAGCAGCGTTTTATCGGGAAACACCATATATTTT.

This chain connects TRBV15 to TRBJ2-7; 11 positions match TRBD2. V lost 0 bases to trimming and J lost 3 bases; unmatched junction nucleotides: 4. Germline CDR1 LNHNV, CDR2 YYDKDF (reference sequence). This CDR3 contains 16 residues. CDR3 bases: TGTGCCACCAGCAGAGACCCCCTAGCGGGGGGCTACGAGCAGTACTTC. Amino acid sequence: CATSRDPLAGGYEQYF.

The chain's CDR3 is CASSLRQGITGANVLTF. Written as DNA, the CDR3 is TGTGCCAGCAGTCTACGACAGGGAATAACTGGGGCCAACGTCCTGACTTTC. The rearrangement uses TRBV27 and TRBJ2-6; 7 bases fit TRBD1. Germline V gene sequence: CDR1 MNHEY, CDR2 SMNVEV (reference sequence). The CDR3 has 17 amino acids. V trimming: 5 bases; J trimming: 2 bases; junction bases outside the gene matches: 9.